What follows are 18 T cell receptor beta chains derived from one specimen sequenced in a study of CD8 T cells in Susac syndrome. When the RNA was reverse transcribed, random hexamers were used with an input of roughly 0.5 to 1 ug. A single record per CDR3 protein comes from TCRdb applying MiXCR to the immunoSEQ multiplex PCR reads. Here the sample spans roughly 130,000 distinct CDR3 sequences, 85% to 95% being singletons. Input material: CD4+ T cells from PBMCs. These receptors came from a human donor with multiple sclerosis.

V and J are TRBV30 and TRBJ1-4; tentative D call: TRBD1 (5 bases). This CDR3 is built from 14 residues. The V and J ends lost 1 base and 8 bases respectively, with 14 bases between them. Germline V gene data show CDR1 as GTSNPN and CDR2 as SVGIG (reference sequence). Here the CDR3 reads CAWSAFHGQEKLFF. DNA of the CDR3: TGTGCCTGGAGTGCTTTTCATGGACAAGAAAAACTGTTTTTT.

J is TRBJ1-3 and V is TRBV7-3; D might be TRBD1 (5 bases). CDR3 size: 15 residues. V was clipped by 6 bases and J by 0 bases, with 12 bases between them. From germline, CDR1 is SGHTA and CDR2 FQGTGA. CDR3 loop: CASSSGPSSGNTIYF. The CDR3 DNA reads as TGTGCCAGCAGTTCAGGGCCAAGCTCTGGAAACACCATATATTTT.

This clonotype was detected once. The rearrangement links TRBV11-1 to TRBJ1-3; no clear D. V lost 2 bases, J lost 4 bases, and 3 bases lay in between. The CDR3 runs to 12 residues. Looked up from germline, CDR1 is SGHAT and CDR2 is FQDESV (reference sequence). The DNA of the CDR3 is TGTGCCAGCAGCTTACTCGGAAACACCATATATTTT. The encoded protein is CASSLLGNTIYF.

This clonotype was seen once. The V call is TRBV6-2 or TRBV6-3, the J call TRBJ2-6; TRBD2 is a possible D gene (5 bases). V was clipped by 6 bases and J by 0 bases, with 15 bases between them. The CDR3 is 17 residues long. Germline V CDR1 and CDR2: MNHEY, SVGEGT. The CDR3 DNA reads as TGTGCCAGCAGGCCCCACGCCGGGAACTCTGGGGCCAACGTCCTGACTTTC. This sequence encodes CASRPHAGNSGANVLTF.

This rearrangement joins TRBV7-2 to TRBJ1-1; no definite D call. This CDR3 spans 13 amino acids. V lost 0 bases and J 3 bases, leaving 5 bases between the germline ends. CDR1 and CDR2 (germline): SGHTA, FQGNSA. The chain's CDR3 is CASSLADYTEAFF. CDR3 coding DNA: TGTGCCAGCAGCTTAGCTGATTACACTGAAGCTTTCTTT.

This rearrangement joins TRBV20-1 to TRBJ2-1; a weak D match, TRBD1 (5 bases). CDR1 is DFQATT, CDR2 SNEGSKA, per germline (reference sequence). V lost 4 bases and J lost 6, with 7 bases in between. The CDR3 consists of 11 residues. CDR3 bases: TGCAGTGCTAAAAGGGGCAATGAGCAGTTCTTC. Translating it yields CSAKRGNEQFF.

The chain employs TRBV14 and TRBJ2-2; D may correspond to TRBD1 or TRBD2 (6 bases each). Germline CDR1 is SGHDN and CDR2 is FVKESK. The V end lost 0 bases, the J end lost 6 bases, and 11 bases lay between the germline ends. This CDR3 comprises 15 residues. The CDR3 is CASSQEQGRSGELFF. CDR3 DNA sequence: TGTGCCAGCAGCCAAGAGCAGGGGAGGTCCGGGGAGCTGTTTTTT.

This chain's CDR3 is CSVEANYEQYF. CDR3 coding DNA: TGCAGCGTTGAGGCTAACTACGAGCAGTACTTC. The genes are TRBV29-1 and TRBJ2-7; D gene ambiguous. The germline V gene has CDR1 SQVTM and CDR2 ANQGSEA. The length of the CDR3 is 11 residues. V lost 3 bases to trimming and J lost 3 bases, with 6 bases between them.

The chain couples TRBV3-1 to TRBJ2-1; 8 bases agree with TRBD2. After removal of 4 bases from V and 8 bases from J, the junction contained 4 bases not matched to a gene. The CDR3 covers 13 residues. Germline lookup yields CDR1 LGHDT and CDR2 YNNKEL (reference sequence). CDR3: CASSPSGSDEQFF. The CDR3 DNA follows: TGTGCCAGCAGCCCGAGCGGGAGCGATGAGCAGTTCTTC.

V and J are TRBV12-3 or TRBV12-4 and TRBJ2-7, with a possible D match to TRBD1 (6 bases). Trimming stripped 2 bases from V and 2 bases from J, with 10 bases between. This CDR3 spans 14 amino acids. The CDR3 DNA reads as TGTGCCAGCAGTTTAACAGGGACGGCCTACGAGCAGTACTTC. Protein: CASSLTGTAYEQYF.

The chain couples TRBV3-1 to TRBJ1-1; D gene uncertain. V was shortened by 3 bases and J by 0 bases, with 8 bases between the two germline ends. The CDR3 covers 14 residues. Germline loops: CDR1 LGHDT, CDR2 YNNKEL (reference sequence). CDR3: CASSQGTLNTEAFF. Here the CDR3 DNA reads TGTGCCAGCAGCCAGGGTACTCTGAACACTGAAGCTTTCTTT.

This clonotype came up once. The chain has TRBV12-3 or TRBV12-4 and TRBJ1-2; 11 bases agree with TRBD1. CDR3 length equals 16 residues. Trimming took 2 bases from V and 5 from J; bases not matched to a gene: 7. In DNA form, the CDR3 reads TGTGCCAGCAGTTTACCCATGGGACAGGGGGATTATGGCTACACCTTC. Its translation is CASSLPMGQGDYGYTF.

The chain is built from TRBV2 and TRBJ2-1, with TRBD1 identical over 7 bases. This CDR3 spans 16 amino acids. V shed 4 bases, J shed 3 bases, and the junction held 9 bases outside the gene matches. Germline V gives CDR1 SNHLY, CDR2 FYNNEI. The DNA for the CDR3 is TGTGCCAGCAGTGGTAGAGTTAGGGACAGCTACAATGAGCAGTTCTTC. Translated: CASSGRVRDSYNEQFF.

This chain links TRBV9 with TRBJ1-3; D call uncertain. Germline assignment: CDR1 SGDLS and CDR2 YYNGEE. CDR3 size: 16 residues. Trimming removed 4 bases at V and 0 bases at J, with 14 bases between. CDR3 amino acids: CASSPSLGLSGNTIYF. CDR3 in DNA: TGTGCCAGCAGCCCCAGTTTGGGTCTCTCTGGAAACACCATATATTTT.

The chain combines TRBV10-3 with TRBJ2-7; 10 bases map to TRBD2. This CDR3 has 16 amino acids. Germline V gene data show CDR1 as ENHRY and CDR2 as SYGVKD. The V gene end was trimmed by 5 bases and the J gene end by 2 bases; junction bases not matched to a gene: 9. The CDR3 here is CAISKLWTSGTYEQYF. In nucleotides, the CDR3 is TGTGCCATCAGTAAACTTTGGACTAGCGGTACCTACGAGCAGTACTTC.

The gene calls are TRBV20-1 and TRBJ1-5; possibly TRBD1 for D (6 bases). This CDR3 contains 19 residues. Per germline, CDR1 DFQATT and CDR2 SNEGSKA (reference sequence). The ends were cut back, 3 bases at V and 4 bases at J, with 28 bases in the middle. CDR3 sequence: CSARSRGGREGSVNQPQHF. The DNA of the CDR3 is TGCAGTGCTAGGTCCCGGGGGGGCAGGGAAGGTTCGGTTAATCAGCCCCAGCATTTT.

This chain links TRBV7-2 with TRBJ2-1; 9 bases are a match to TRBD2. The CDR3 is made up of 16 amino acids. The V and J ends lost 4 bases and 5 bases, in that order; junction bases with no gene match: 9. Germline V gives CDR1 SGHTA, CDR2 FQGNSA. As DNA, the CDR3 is TGTGCCAGCAGCTCAGCGGGGGGCTCACCAAACAATGAGCAGTTCTTC. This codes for CASSSAGGSPNNEQFF.

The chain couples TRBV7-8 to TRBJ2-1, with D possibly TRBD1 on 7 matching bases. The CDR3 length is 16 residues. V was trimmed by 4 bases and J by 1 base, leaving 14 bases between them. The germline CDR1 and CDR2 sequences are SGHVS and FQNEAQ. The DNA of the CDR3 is TGTGCCAGCAGCTCAGAGACAGGGAGGTCCTACAATGAGCAGTTCTTC. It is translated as CASSSETGRSYNEQFF. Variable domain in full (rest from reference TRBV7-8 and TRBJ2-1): GAGVSQSPRYKVAKRGQDVALRCDPISGHVSLFWYQQALGQGPEFLTYFQNEAQLDKSGLPSDRFFAERPEGSVSTLKIQRTQQEDSAVYLCASSSETGRSYNEQFFGPGTRLTVL.